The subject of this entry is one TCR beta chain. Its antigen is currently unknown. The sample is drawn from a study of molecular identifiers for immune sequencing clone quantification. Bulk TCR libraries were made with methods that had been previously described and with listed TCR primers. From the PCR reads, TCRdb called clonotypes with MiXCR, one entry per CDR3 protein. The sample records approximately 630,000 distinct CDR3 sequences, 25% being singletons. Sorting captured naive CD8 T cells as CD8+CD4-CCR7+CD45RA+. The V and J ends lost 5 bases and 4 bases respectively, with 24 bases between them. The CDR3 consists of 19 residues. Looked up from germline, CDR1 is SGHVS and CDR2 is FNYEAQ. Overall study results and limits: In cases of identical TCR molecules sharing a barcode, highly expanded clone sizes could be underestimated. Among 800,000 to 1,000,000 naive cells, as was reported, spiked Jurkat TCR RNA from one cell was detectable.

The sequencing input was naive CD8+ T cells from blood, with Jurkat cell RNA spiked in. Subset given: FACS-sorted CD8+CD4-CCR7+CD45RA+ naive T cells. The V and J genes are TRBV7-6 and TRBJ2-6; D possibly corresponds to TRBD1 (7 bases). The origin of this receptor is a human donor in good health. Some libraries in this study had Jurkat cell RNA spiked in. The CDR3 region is CASSRRVVRGASGANVLTF. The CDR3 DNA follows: TGTGCCAGCAGCAGGCGTGTTGTCAGGGGGGCTTCCGGGGCCAACGTCCTGACTTTC.